Below are 10 T cell receptor beta chains sequenced from a single sample in a study of T cells in Graves' hyperthyroidism and ophthalmopathy. RNA transcripts were the template for amplifying TCR beta CDR3 regions. The primer set for the first-round RT-PCR of the TCR CDR3 was HTBI. TCRdb re-analysed the multiplex PCR reads in MiXCR, keeping a single row per CDR3 protein. Among hundreds of thousands of distinct CDR3 sequences, roughly 15% were seen once, and the ten largest hold roughly 4.3%. The sequencing input was blood. These receptors all stem from a woman aged 40 to 50 with Graves' ophthalmopathy.

Ten or more counts support this clonotype. This sequence joins TRBV6-5 and TRBJ2-5, with 9 bases lining up with TRBD1. CDR1 MNHEY and CDR2 SVGAGI come from the germline V gene. The CDR3 totals 16 residues. V gave up 5 bases and J gave up 2 bases; unmatched junction bases: 9. Written as DNA, the CDR3 is TGTGCCAGCAGTCCTCATTCCGGGACAGGGCAAGAGACCCAGTACTTC. It yields the protein CASSPHSGTGQETQYF.

This clonotype was counted at least ten times. The chain links TRBV20-1 to TRBJ2-7, with D uncertain. The V gene's germline CDR1 is DFQATT and CDR2 SNEGSKA (reference sequence). This CDR3 contains 12 residues. The V end lost 5 bases, the J end lost 2 bases, and 10 bases lay between the germline ends. CDR3 loop: CSAGTLTYEQYF. CDR3 DNA: TGCAGTGCTGGCACACTAACCTACGAGCAGTACTTC.

This clonotype showed up just a few times. A read error is possible here, since a much larger clone lies one base away. CDR3 nucleotide sequence: TGTGCCAGCAGACTTGGCGGGCAAAGCTACGAGCAGCACTTC. Amino acid sequence: CASRLGGQSYEQHF. The V gene is TRBV27, the J gene TRBJ2-7, with D tentatively TRBD2 (5 bases). Germline CDR1 MNHEY, CDR2 SMNVEV (reference sequence). The CDR3 is 14 amino acids.

In this sample, this clonotype turned up many times. The chain links TRBV28 to TRBJ1-2, with 7 bases fitting TRBD1. This CDR3 contains 14 residues. The trim removed 6 bases at V and 4 bases at J, leaving 8 bases unmatched. Germline V CDR1 and CDR2: MDHEN, SYDVKM. The CDR3 DNA reads as TGTGCCAGCAGCACCGGACAGGTTTCCTATGGCTACACCTTC. Protein sequence: CASSTGQVSYGYTF.

This clonotype was seen ten or more times. The chain links TRBV5-1 to TRBJ2-6, with D unclear. The CDR3 length is 15 residues. In germline, CDR1 is SGHRS, CDR2 YFSETQ. V was trimmed by 4 bases and J by 0 bases, leaving 8 bases between them. Written as DNA, the CDR3 is TGCGCCAGCAGCCTCTCCCTCTCTGGGGCCAACGTCCTGACTTTC. Translation gives CASSLSLSGANVLTF.

This clonotype has ten or more counts. The V gene is TRBV9, the J gene TRBJ2-7; D not certain. V was cut by 3 bases and J by 0 bases, with 13 bases left in between. Germline V lookup: CDR1 SGDLS, CDR2 YYNGEE. This CDR3 comprises 15 residues. The CDR3 region is CASSAFDGSSYEQYF. As DNA, the CDR3 is TGTGCCAGCAGCGCATTCGACGGATCCTCCTACGAGCAGTACTTC.

Many counts were recorded for this clonotype. The chain carries TRBV11-2 and TRBJ1-5; D remains ambiguous. Germline V gives CDR1 SGHAT, CDR2 FQNNGV. Trimming left V 6 bases short and J 0 bases short, with 9 bases between. The CDR3 length is 14 residues. The CDR3 region is CASSLGSSNQPQHF. For the CDR3, the DNA is TGTGCCAGCAGTTTGGGCAGTAGCAATCAGCCCCAGCATTTT.

The gene calls are TRBV12-5 and TRBJ1-1; D remains unclear. Germline V gene sequence: CDR1 LGHNT, CDR2 FRNRAP. Trimming took 0 bases from V and 6 from J, leaving 14 bases between them. CDR3 length: 15 amino acids. The CDR3 nucleotides are TGTGCTAGTGGTTTGGTAAGTTCCGGGTCCGCTGAAGCTTTCTTT. It encodes CASGLVSSGSAEAFF.

This clonotype was counted many times. The chain is built from TRBV28 and TRBJ1-5; tentative D call: TRBD1 (5 bases). V dropped 3 bases and J dropped 0 bases, with 6 bases sitting between them. Germline-derived CDR1 and CDR2 are MDHEN and SYDVKM. The CDR3 totals 14 residues. The CDR3 DNA reads TGTGCCAGCAGTTTCAGGGATAGCAATCAGCCCCAGCATTTT. Encoded protein: CASSFRDSNQPQHF.

This clonotype was detected many times. The rearrangement links TRBV12-3 or TRBV12-4 to TRBJ1-3; D is uncertain. V lost 5 bases and J 3 bases, leaving 5 bases between the germline ends. This CDR3 contains 12 residues. The chain's CDR3 is CASSNFGNTIYF. In nucleotides, the CDR3 is TGTGCCAGCAGTAATTTTGGAAACACCATATATTTT.